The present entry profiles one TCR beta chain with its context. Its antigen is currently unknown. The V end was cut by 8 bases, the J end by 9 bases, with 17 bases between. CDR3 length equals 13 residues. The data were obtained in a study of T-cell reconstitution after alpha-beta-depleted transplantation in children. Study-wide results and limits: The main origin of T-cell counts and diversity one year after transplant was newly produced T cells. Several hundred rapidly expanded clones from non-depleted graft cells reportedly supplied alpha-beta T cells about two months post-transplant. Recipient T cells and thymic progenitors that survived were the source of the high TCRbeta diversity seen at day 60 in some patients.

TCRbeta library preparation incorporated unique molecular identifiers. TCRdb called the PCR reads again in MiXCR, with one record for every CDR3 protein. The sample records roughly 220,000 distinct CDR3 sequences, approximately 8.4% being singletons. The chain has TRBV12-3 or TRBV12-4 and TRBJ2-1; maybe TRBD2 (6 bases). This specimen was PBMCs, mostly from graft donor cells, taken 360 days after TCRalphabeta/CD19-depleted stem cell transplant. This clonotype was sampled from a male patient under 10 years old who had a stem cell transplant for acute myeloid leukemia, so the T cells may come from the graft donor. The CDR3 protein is CASWGDRNFEQFF. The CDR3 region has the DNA TGTGCCAGCTGGGGGGATAGAAACTTTGAGCAGTTCTTC.